This TCR beta chain was found in a study of T cell responses to AZD1222 COVID-19 vaccine. The CDR3 extends over 13 amino acids. Germline lookup yields CDR1 MNHNY and CDR2 SVGAGI (reference sequence). The ends were cut back, 5 bases at V and 7 bases at J, with 12 bases in the middle. The protocol was immunoSEQ multiplex PCR, while the TCRdb copy is restricted to in-frame clones and leaves out a portion. The sample contains 55,000 to 80,000 clones, roughly 80% of which appear only once. The rearrangement links TRBV6-6 to TRBJ1-5; TRBD1 is a possible D gene (6 bases). The source was peripheral blood, collected on day 0 of AZD1222 vaccination. The TCR was taken from an adult in good health. The chain's CDR3 is CASSTQGKQPQHF. The CDR3 nucleotides read TGTGCCAGCAGTACACAGGGTAAACAGCCCCAGCATTTT.